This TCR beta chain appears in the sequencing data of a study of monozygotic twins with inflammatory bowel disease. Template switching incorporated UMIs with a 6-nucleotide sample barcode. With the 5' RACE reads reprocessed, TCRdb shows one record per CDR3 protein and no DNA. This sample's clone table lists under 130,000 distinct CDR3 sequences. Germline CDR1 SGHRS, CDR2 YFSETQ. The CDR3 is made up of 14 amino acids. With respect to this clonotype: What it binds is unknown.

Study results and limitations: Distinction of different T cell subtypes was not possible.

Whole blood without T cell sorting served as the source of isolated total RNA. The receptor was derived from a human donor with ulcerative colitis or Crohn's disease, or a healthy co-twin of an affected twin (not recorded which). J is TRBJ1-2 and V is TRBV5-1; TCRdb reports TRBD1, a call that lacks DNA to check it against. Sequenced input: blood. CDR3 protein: CASSATTGTYGYTF.